The sequence of this T cell receptor beta chain was determined in a study of T cells after yellow fever vaccination. This clonotype was seen only a few times. Germline V gene data show CDR1 as SQVTM and CDR2 as ANQGSEA. V was clipped by 7 bases and J by 5 bases, with 20 bases between them. The CDR3 is 14 amino acids. TCRdb re-analysed the 5' RACE reads in MiXCR, keeping a single row per CDR3 protein. Here the sample spans around 330,000 distinct CDR3 sequences, about 3.5% being singletons. This sequence originates from a man between 18 and 35 years old who received the YFV17D yellow fever vaccine. The V call is TRBV29-1, the J call TRBJ2-5, with D possibly being TRBD1 (8 bases). Sequenced material: PBMCs, taken on the day of the yellow fever booster vaccination. For the CDR3, the DNA is TGCAGCGCCACGGGAGGACAGGGATGGGAGACCCAGTACTTC. Its protein product is CSATGGQGWETQYF.